The clone carrying this TCR beta chain was found once. The antigen is unknown. In the PCR, 60 Vbeta and 13 Jbeta primers were used. Measured with immunoSEQ multiplex PCR; TCRdb has only the in-frame clones, and not every one. Of 120,000 or so clones in the sample, about 80% are singletons; the top ten hold 1.5% to 2%. V lost 0 bases and J lost 6, with 13 bases in between. The V gene's germline CDR1 is SGHDT and CDR2 YYEEEE. This CDR3 is built from 15 residues. These data come from a study of cytomegalovirus exposure and HLA in healthy donors. Study-level points and caveats: Cytomegalovirus-associated status was assigned to some 160 TCR beta chains. Rates of TCR association differed by HLA locus in a later analysis, with DRB1 highest and HLA-C lowest. In a later analysis, the majority of CMV-associated beta chains seemingly showed HLA restriction.

The clonotype comes from a man aged 18 to 29 in good health and CMV-seronegative. Sample: PBMCs. The rearrangement joins TRBV5-6 to TRBJ2-1; D is possibly TRBD1 (6 bases). The CDR3 region has the DNA TGTGCCAGCAGCTTGGCGGGATGGGGGCTCAATGAGCAGTTCTTC. Protein: CASSLAGWGLNEQFF.